The 9 T cell receptor beta chains presented below share a single source sample, sequenced in a study of PD-L1 blockade in urothelial cancer. The data were produced by immunoSEQ multiplex PCR, yet TCRdb's version contains in-frame clones alone and is incomplete. The data show roughly 74,000 clones, with about nine tenths seen just once and approximately 6% held by the top ten. The sample here was PBMCs, taken around atezolizumab (anti-PD-L1) treatment. The receptors derive from a woman between 65 and 79 years old with urothelial cancer.

The chain employs TRBV29-1 and TRBJ1-1; no firm D call. The CDR3 runs 11 residues. The germline gives CDR1 SQVTM, CDR2 ANQGSEA. The germline V and J ends were trimmed by 4 bases and 3 bases, with 6 bases remaining between them. In DNA, the CDR3 is TGCAGCGTTGGGAGGGACACTGAAGCTTTCTTT. Translated, it gives CSVGRDTEAFF.

The gene calls are TRBV5-4 and TRBJ2-2; the match to TRBD2 covers 11 bases. The CDR3 runs 17 residues. The germline gives CDR1 SGHNT, CDR2 YYREEE (reference sequence). V gave up 0 bases and J gave up 4 bases; unmatched junction bases: 5. The CDR3 sequence: CASSLGSGRAVTGELFF. The CDR3 DNA follows: TGTGCCAGCAGCTTGGGTAGCGGGAGGGCCGTCACCGGGGAGCTGTTTTTT.

The chain carries TRBV27 and TRBJ1-4; D is ambiguous. The germline V gene has CDR1 MNHEY and CDR2 SMNVEV (reference sequence). Deletions cut 7 bases from V and 3 bases from J, with 15 bases between. The CDR3 runs 15 residues. The CDR3 DNA follows: TGTGCCAGCATTCCGAGGGCAGGAGCTAATGAAAAACTGTTTTTT. Residues: CASIPRAGANEKLFF.

This clone was counted only a few times. The V gene is TRBV19, the J gene TRBJ2-2; 9 nucleotides match TRBD2. The CDR3 covers 15 residues. V gave up 6 bases and J gave up 8 bases; unmatched junction bases: 10. CDR1 is LNHDA and CDR2 is SQIVND in the germline V gene (reference sequence). CDR3 in amino acids: CASRLASGIPGELFF. The CDR3 DNA sequence: TGTGCCAGTAGATTGGCTAGCGGGATTCCAGGGGAGCTGTTTTTT.

V and J are TRBV4-2 and TRBJ2-1, with 13 bases lining up with TRBD2. This CDR3 spans 17 amino acids. Germline CDR1 reads LGHNA; CDR2 reads YNFKEQ. The V gene end was trimmed by 3 bases and the J gene end by 4 bases; junction bases not matched to a gene: 6. CDR3 protein: CASSQGQLAGGYNEQFF. In DNA form, the CDR3 reads TGTGCCAGCAGCCAGGGGCAACTAGCGGGAGGGTACAATGAGCAGTTCTTC.

The gene calls are TRBV29-1 and TRBJ2-1; the match to TRBD2 covers 12 bases. After removal of 3 bases from V and 9 bases from J, the junction contained 9 bases not matched to a gene. The V gene's germline CDR1 is SQVTM and CDR2 ANQGSEA. CDR3 length: 15 amino acids. The CDR3 sequence is CSVDTDPGLAGEQFF. In DNA form, the CDR3 reads TGCAGCGTTGACACCGACCCGGGACTAGCGGGTGAGCAGTTCTTC.

This sequence joins TRBV29-1 and TRBJ1-1; 7 bases map to TRBD1. The CDR3 sequence is 13 residues long. Germline CDR1 reads SQVTM; CDR2 reads ANQGSEA. V gave up 6 bases and J gave up 6 bases; unmatched junction bases: 10. The CDR3 sequence: CSVAQGLLAEAFF. CDR3 bases: TGCAGCGTAGCACAGGGGCTCCTTGCTGAAGCTTTCTTT. Looking up the rest from reference TRBV29-1 and TRBJ1-1 gives the full variable domain: SAVISQKPSRDICQRGTSLTIQCQVDSQVTMMFWYRQQPGQSLTLIATANQGSEATYESGFVIDKFPISRPNLTFSTLTVSNMSPEDSSIYLCSVAQGLLAEAFFGQGTRLTVV.

This clone was observed at least ten times. The chain couples TRBV6-4 to TRBJ1-2, with D unresolved. Germline V gene lookup returns CDR1 MRHNA and CDR2 SNTAGT. The CDR3 runs to 15 residues. The germline V and J ends were trimmed by 2 bases and 4 bases, with 14 bases remaining between them. The CDR3 reads CASSDTPQALYGYTF. As DNA, the CDR3 is TGTGCCAGCAGTGACACCCCGCAGGCGCTCTATGGCTACACCTTC.

The J gene is TRBJ2-7, the V gene TRBV28; weak D call: TRBD2 (6 bases). Trimming removed 11 bases at V and 3 bases at J, with 17 bases between. The CDR3 covers 13 residues. Per germline, CDR1 MDHEN and CDR2 SYDVKM. CDR3 sequence: CAANGGGNYEQYF. The CDR3 DNA sequence: TGTGCCGCAAATGGCGGAGGGAACTACGAGCAGTACTTC.